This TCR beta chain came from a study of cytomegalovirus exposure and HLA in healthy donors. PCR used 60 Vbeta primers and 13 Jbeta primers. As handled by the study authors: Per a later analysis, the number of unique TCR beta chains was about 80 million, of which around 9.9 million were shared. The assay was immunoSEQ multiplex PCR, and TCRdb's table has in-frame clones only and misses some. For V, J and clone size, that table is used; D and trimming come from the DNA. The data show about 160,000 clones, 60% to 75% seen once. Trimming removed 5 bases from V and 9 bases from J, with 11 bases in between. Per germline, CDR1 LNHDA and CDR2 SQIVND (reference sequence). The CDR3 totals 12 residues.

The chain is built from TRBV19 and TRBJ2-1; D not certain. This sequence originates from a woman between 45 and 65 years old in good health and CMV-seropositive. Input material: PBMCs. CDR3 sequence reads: CASSLTSGEQFF. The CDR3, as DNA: TGTGCCAGTAGTCTAACTTCGGGTGAGCAGTTCTTC.